The T cell receptor beta chain under discussion was sequenced for a study of CD8+ T cells in alopecia areata. Whole-study context: Skin was taken from 6-12-month-old C3H/HeJ graft donors that had spontaneous alopecia and grafted onto approximately 6-11-week-old female C3H/HeJ mice.

Germline CDR1 SGHSA, CDR2 FRNQAP. The CDR3 covers 16 residues. V trimming: 1 base; J trimming: 3 bases; junction bases outside the gene matches: 1. Sequencing used cDNA as its template, made by extracting RNA and reverse transcribing it. The data were produced by immunoSEQ multiplex PCR, yet TCRdb's version contains in-frame clones alone and is incomplete. The sample shows about 19,000 clones, none of them appearing just once. Note on this clone: Its cognate antigen is unknown. Gene names follow the mouse nomenclature. Sequencing ends 4 residues short of the CDR3 end; the germline J gene provides the rest.

Cutaneous lymph node cells were pooled, and they were sorted using CD4, CD8alpha, NKG2D, NKG2ACE and other markers. Study conclusions and caveats: Whereas mice showed it more clearly, TCR sharing across patients was murkier, possibly because of HLA. Researchers report lesional scalp, most notably alopecia totalis/universalis, outstripped normal scalp in clonality. Scalp sequencing captures resident alphabeta T cells of normal skin too.

Source material: CD8+ T cells sorted from a lymph node. The origin of this receptor is a C3H/HeJ mouse with alopecia areata. MHC haplotype of the mouse line: H2-k. The rearrangement links TRBV16 to TRBJ2-1; 12 bases line up with TRBD1. Partial CDR3 DNA: TGTGCAAGCAGCTTAGGGGACAGGGGGCGCTATGCT. As protein: CASSLGDRGRYA. The CDR3 reads in full as CASSLGDRGRYAEQFF.